The present T cell receptor beta chain was sequenced within a study of post-analysis software for immune sequencing data. The wider study: As for disease course, relapsing-remitting, secondary progressive and progressive-relapsing multiple sclerosis were all included.

TCR beta libraries were prepared from cDNA with unique molecular identifiers. Input amounts of 1 to 10 million T cells were used. These gave some 500,000 cDNA molecules, so each molecule approximated one T cell. From the PCR reads, TCRdb called clonotypes with MiXCR, one entry per CDR3 protein. Of fewer than 850,000 distinct CDR3 sequences listed, 25% to 30% are singletons. Comments on this clonotype: What it binds is unknown.

Study outcomes and limitations: Roughly 5 TRBV segments occurring more often in patients than controls included TRBV5-6, TRBV5-1 and TRBV20-1. Samples sharing a preparation batch grouped tightly together when assessed by F measure.

Trimming pared 5 bases from V and 5 bases from J, leaving 12 bases between. The CDR3 spans 13 residues. The germline V gene encodes CDR1 MDHEN and CDR2 SYDVKM. This TCR came from a girl aged 5-17 years with multiple sclerosis. The chain employs TRBV28 and TRBJ2-5; a possible D gene is TRBD2 (5 bases). Sequencing input: blood. In DNA, the CDR3 is TGTGCCAGCAGTCGAGGGATTACGGAGACCCAGTACTTC. Amino acids: CASSRGITETQYF.